This T cell receptor beta chain was observed in a study of T cell responses to AZD1222 COVID-19 vaccine (dated by TCRdb to about 2021). About the full investigation: AZD1222 recipients given second doses at about 4 weeks or at about 12 weeks were pooled, since spike-specific TCR depth and breadth were not found to differ between the two schedules. A total of about 250 trial participants underwent TCR sequencing, of whom 200 to 220 had received two doses of AZD1222 and around 25 had received two doses of the MenACWY control vaccine. Trial participants were enrolled into age subgroups of 18-55, 56-69 and 70-plus years, which contained about 150, 28 and 57 TCR-sequenced participants, respectively. Overall results and qualifications from the work: Spike-specific TCR breadth and depth rose significantly after two AZD1222 doses compared with day 0 and with MenACWY recipients. CD4 TCRs associated with the vaccine covered the entire spike protein, and the dominant responses were in regions 160-218 and 743-854. The 56-69-year group was small, and its depth increase did not reach significance, likely because of low power. Most participants were white British and females outnumbered males, and the authors suggested that clonal diversity may have been underestimated. Conclusions about previously exposed vaccinees were limited because only six AZD1222 recipients were SARS-CoV-2 seropositive at baseline. Reportedly, close to half of the unique spike-specific TCRs recognized epitopes lying outside the regions that are mutated in the B.1.351 and B.1.1.7 variants. No day 14 peak-response samples were available, so repertoires were characterized only after the peak T cell response.

The time point label on this specimen signifies: baseline before first vaccination. The vaccinee samples were drawn from two UK trials, COV001 and COV002, one of which was a single-blind randomized controlled phase 2/3 trial testing AZD1222 (ChAdOx1 nCoV-19) in healthy adults. For TCRbeta chain sequencing, PBMC samples were collected from trial participants at day 0 and at day 28 after the second dose. The germline V gene encodes CDR1 SNHLY and CDR2 FYNNEI. The trim is 5 bases for V and 4 bases for J, with a gap of 20 bases between the germline ends. CDR3 length: 16 amino acids, cysteine to phenylalanine. The only DNA kept is the CDR3, 48 bases in frame from the first base. The CDR3 regions of human TCRbeta chains were subjected to immunosequencing. In the source study's methods: Repertoire TCRs were checked for matches against a reference library of SARS-CoV-2-specific TCRs that had been generated using the MIRA antigen-specificity platform. Breadth meant the fraction of unique TCRs that were SARS-CoV-2-associated, whereas depth meant the fraction of total T cells that were SARS-CoV-2-associated. Each spike-specific TCR was assigned to its reactive spike region and to a CD4 or CD8 class using the MIRA data. Log10-transformed breadth and depth values were compared by one-way ANOVA with Sidak's multiple comparisons tests. TCRdb holds this immuneACCESS table with in-frame rearrangements only. Some clones are missing; in checked studies, unresolved V genes explain under half, and the rest has no known cause. The D gene and trimming were derived from the DNA, and the V and J assignments and clone size from that table. The sample table records about 110,000 clones; roughly 82% of these occur just once. 5% of the sample is held by the ten biggest clonotypes.

With respect to this clone: It lacks a known antigen. No base qualities exist here, and no much larger clone lies one base off it.

Recombination linked TRBV2 to TRBJ1-2; TRBD1 might be the D gene, on 6 matching bases. Source: peripheral blood, taken on day 0 of AZD1222 vaccination. The receptor comes from an adult in good health. The sequence in DNA is TGTGCCAGCAGTTTAAGGGTGGGGGGCAGGAGCTATGGCTACACCTTC. Its coded protein is CASSLRVGGRSYGYTF.